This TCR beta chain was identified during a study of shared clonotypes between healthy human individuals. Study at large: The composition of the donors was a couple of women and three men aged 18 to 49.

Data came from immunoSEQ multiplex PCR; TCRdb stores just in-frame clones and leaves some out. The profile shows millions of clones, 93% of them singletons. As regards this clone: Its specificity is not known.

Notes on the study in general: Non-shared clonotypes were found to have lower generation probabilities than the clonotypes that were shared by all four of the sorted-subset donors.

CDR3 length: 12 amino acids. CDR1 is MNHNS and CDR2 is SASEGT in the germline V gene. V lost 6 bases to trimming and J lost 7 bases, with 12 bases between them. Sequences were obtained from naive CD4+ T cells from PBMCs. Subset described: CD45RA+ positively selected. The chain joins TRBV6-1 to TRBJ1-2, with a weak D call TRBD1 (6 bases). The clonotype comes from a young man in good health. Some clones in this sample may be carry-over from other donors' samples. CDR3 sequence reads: CASRIGGPGYTF. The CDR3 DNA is TGTGCCAGCAGGATAGGGGGGCCTGGCTACACCTTC.